A selection of T cell receptor beta chains follows, all from one sample in a study of cytomegalovirus exposure and HLA in healthy donors. TCRdb's table, derived via immunoSEQ multiplex PCR, lists solely in-frame clones and lacks some. Of around 200,000 clones listed, 65% to 80% were seen once; the top ten hold less than 20%. Sequences were obtained from PBMCs. These receptor sequences come from a man aged 35-49 years in good health and CMV-seronegative. Both conserved end residues are part of each CDR3. Each record gives: clone size, V gene, J gene, D gene, CDR3 DNA, CDR3 protein. D genes are given only for firm matches. Clone size appears in some rows only: once, few, many, or a class for an expanded clone.

>NA|TRBV30|TRBJ2-7|NA
TGTGCCTGGAGTCTATCATACGAGCAGTACTTC
CAWSLSYEQYF
>NA|TRBV5-1|TRBJ1-2|TRBD1
TGCGCCAGCAGCCAGGGACAGACACTAGGCTATGGCTACACCTTC
CASSQGQTLGYGYTF
>NA|TRBV10-3|TRBJ2-5|TRBD2
TGTGCCATCAAGGCGCGGGGGACCCAAGAGACCCAGTACTTC
CAIKARGTQETQYF
>few|TRBV7-9|TRBJ2-3|NA
TGTGCCAGCAGCTTAAACTTTGCAGATACGCAGTATTTT
CASSLNFADTQYF
>NA|TRBV11-3|TRBJ2-7|TRBD1
TGTGCCAGCAGTCCCGGGACAGGCTACGAGCAGTACTTC
CASSPGTGYEQYF
>NA|TRBV9|TRBJ2-1|NA
TGTGCCAGCAGCGTAGAGTGGCAGCGGAGCTCCTACAATGAGCAGTTCTTC
CASSVEWQRSSYNEQFF
>few|TRBV4-2|TRBJ2-2|NA
TGTGCCAGCAGCCCCCCCGAGGTCACCACCGGGGAGCTGTTTTTT
CASSPPEVTTGELFF
>NA|TRBV5-3|TRBJ1-5|NA
TGTGCCAGAAGCTTGGCAGGGTCCAATCAGCCCCAGCATTTT
CARSLAGSNQPQHF
>NA|TRBV11-2|TRBJ2-7|NA
TGTGCCAGCAGCAAGAGTGCGGGCTACGAGCAGTACTTC
CASSKSAGYEQYF
>NA|TRBV4-3|TRBJ2-7|TRBD1
TGCGCCAGCAGCCGGGGACAGGGGGAAGGTTACGAGCAGTACTTC
CASSRGQGEGYEQYF
>once|TRBV7-6|TRBJ2-3|NA
TGTGCCAGCAGCTTAAATCCCCCCCCGGGGGATACGCAGTATTTT
CASSLNPPPGDTQYF
>NA|TRBV7-9|TRBJ1-4|TRBD1
TGTTCCAGCAGTCGGGGACAGGGGGCGACTGGGGAAAAACTGTTTTTT
CSSSRGQGATGEKLFF
>NA|TRBV28|TRBJ2-6|NA
TGTGCCAGCAGTTTGCAGGGATCTGGGGCCAACGTCCTGACTTTC
CASSLQGSGANVLTF
>few|TRBV5-1|TRBJ1-1|NA
TGCGCCAGCAGCTTGAGTAGCACTGAAGCTTTCTTT
CASSLSSTEAFF
>NA|TRBV5-1|TRBJ1-1|TRBD1
TGCGCCAGCAGCTGGACAGGCGGGATGCGGAACACTGAAGCTTTCTTT
CASSWTGGMRNTEAFF
>NA|TRBV7-9|TRBJ1-1|TRBD1
TGTTCCAGCAGCTTTAGGGCCAGGGGGCAGGGGAGCACTGAAGCTTTCTTT
CSSSFRARGQGSTEAFF
>NA|TRBV4-1|TRBJ1-5|NA
TGCGCCAGCAGCCAAGATGCGGGGGGCCTTAGCAATCAGCCCCAGCATTTT
CASSQDAGGLSNQPQHF
>NA|TRBV7-2|TRBJ1-1|TRBD1
TGTGCCAGCAGCTCGTCACAGACAGGGGGCACTGAAGCTTTCTTT
CASSSSQTGGTEAFF
>NA|TRBV5-4|TRBJ2-7|NA
TGTGCCAGCAGTTCCAGGGTACCTCCCTACGAGCAGTACTTC
CASSSRVPPYEQYF
>NA|TRBV27|TRBJ1-4|NA
TGTGCCAGCAGTTTAAGGGGGTCCGAGGAAAAACTGTTTTTT
CASSLRGSEEKLFF
>NA|TRBV4-2|TRBJ2-7|NA
TGTGCCAGCAGCCAGAGTAGCACCTACGAGCAGTACTTC
CASSQSSTYEQYF
>NA|TRBV9|TRBJ1-2|NA
TGTGCCAGCAGCGTAGTAAGTTGGGATACGAAGGGGCAGACCAACTATGGCTACACCTTC
CASSVVSWDTKGQTNYGYTF
>NA|TRBV4-3|TRBJ1-1|NA
TGCGCCAGCAGCCATGGGCGGGAGAACACTGAAGCTTTCTTT
CASSHGRENTEAFF
>NA|TRBV7-9|TRBJ2-1|TRBD1
TGTGCCAGCAGCTCCAGCCGACAGGGCTACAATGAGCAGTTCTTC
CASSSSRQGYNEQFF
>NA|TRBV5-6|TRBJ1-2|NA
TGTGCCAGCAGCTTAGTGGCGGAATATGGCTACACCTTC
CASSLVAEYGYTF
>NA|TRBV2|TRBJ1-2|NA
TGTGCCAGCAGTGAGGGGGCAGGGAGTTACTATGGCTACACCTTC
CASSEGAGSYYGYTF